This T cell receptor beta chain was sequenced for a study of OX40 agonist ivuxolimab in advanced cancers. Overall study context: Partial responses were achieved by three patients, of whom one had hepatocellular carcinoma and two had cutaneous melanoma.

A note on this clone: Its antigen is still unknown.

There are 12 residues in the CDR3. With 6 bases removed from V and 4 bases from J, the gap between germline ends came to 10 bases. The germline CDR1 and CDR2 sequences are SQVTM and ANQGSEA. Clones were sequenced by immunoSEQ multiplex PCR, and TCRdb holds only the in-frame ones, with some missing. The sample lists roughly 50,000 clones, around nine tenths occurring once. General observations from the study: A proportion of nonresponders additionally exhibited low normalized T-cell clonal expansion.

No patient had autoimmune disease or received systemic immunosuppression. This TCR was recovered from an adult with an advanced solid tumor such as melanoma, head and neck, liver or kidney cancer. The material was CD4+ or CD8+ T cells sorted from blood, obtained in a trial of the OX40 agonist ivuxolimab. The rearrangement links TRBV29-1 to TRBJ2-1; D uncertain. CDR3 in DNA: TGCAGCGTGCGTACAGAATACAATGAGCAGTTCTTC. Protein product: CSVRTEYNEQFF.